This T cell receptor beta chain was profiled in a study of cytomegalovirus exposure and HLA in healthy donors. The V end was cut by 6 bases, the J end by 2 bases, with 11 bases between. The CDR3 sequence is 14 residues long. CDR1 and CDR2 from the germline V gene are SEHNR and FQNEAQ (reference sequence). Use of 60 Vbeta and 13 Jbeta primers characterized the PCR. The repertoire was sequenced with immunoSEQ multiplex PCR; TCRdb's copy has only in-frame clones and lacks some. Found here are over 95,000 clones, 76% of them singletons; the top ten hold 2%. This chain joins TRBV7-9 and TRBJ1-3; D is unresolved. The TCR sequence derives from a man aged 35-49 years in good health and CMV-seronegative. Sample: PBMCs. Here the CDR3 DNA reads TGTGCCAGCAGTAAGCAGAGGGCTGGAAACACCATATATTTT. It translates to CASSKQRAGNTIYF.